This TCR beta chain is from a study of shared clonotypes between healthy human individuals. Across the whole study: Used for every donor were three CD4 naive, three CD4 memory, two CD8 naive and one CD8 memory plate.

Only in-frame clones appear in the TCRdb table, and some are missing; sequencing was by immunoSEQ multiplex PCR. The sample consists of millions of clones, approximately 94% of them appearing once. Deletions cut 3 bases from V and 4 bases from J, with 19 bases between. Germline CDR1 reads SNHLY; CDR2 reads FYNNEI. The CDR3 has 17 amino acids. Terminally differentiated effector memory CD45RA+ cells were left out of the naive CD8 fraction, which was CD45RO-negative and positively selected for CCR7. Healthy adults negative for HIV, lacking recent acute infections or vaccinations, served as donors. The donors were all Caucasian adults (living in Nashville, Tennessee).

The origin of this receptor is a man between 18 and 29 years old in good health. Some clones in this sample may be carry-over from other donors' samples. The specimen sequenced was naive CD8+ T cells from PBMCs. V and J are TRBV2 and TRBJ1-5; a possible D gene is TRBD1 (5 bases). This CDR3 is CASSEGRGNPDNQPQHF. CDR3 DNA: TGTGCCAGCAGTGAGGGGAGGGGAAATCCAGATAATCAGCCCCAGCATTTT.